Sequencing of this T cell receptor beta chain was carried out in a study of neurological immune-mediated disorders (dated by TCRdb to the late 2010s). Background on the whole study: Among the approximately 35 multiple sclerosis patients, around 30 had relapsing-remitting MS and 3 had secondary progressive MS. The roughly 110 TCR-beta libraries included longitudinal samples, technical triplicates and paired sorted CD4+ and CD8+ T-cell subsets alongside PBMC samples. Using UMI-based sequencing, the study compared peripheral blood TCR-beta repertoires from patients with HTLV-I-associated myelopathy (HAM/TSP), patients with multiple sclerosis, and healthy controls. The cohort comprised 68 subjects: some 15 HAM/TSP patients, 34 multiple sclerosis patients and approximately 20 healthy controls.

To synthesize cDNA, template-switch 5'RACE was performed with a primer carrying a 10-nucleotide random unique molecular identifier so that each TCR transcript was tagged. Over 180 million TCR-beta sequences, covering 15-18 subjects, were produced in each sequencing run. The RNeasy kit was used for extraction of total RNA. The KAPA Real-time Library Amplification kit was used to amplify TCR-beta VDJ regions with primers for the TCR constant region and the 5'RACE anchor. A first PCR added sample indexes and Illumina adaptors, and a second PCR then raised library yield. After Ampure bead purification, the TCR product of roughly 650 bp was size-selected on a 2% E-gel SizeSelection system. Before pooling, library quality was assessed on a Bioanalyzer, concentration was determined with Qubit, and library quantification was performed with the Kapa Library Quantification kit. An Illumina HiSeq 2500 was used to sequence the libraries paired-end at 2 x 150 bp. To increase sequence diversity, about 23-30% phiX was spiked into each library pool. Under the source paper's analysis protocol: The quality-filtered reads were processed with the UMI-based MiGEC pipeline, whose error correction step removed more than 75% of the raw TCR sequences. VDJ genes were aligned to IMGT germline references, and clonotypes were defined by unique CDR3 amino acid sequence plus V-J genes. Clonal expansion, Shannon diversity, and CDR3 relatedness (CalcPairwiseDistances, ClusterSamples) were evaluated with VDJtools, and phylogenetic trees were built with CLCbio workbench. Clones with at least 8 unique UMIs were defined as expanded, with this threshold being based on coefficient-of-variation modelling across technical triplicates. Clones were called with MiXCR by TCRdb after fastp trimmed the public reads at Q25, and only in-frame beta chains were retained. Every CDR3 protein is listed once, alongside the most common genes and DNA of its rows. TCRdb assigned the V and J calls; the authors' analysis was not used. This sample gives 50,000 to 80,000 distinct CDR3 sequences in total; less than 5.5% of them show up just once. 5.5% to 8% of the sample rests with the top ten.

This clonotype was recorded many times. The antigen it recognizes is unknown. No much larger clonotype is one base removed from it; base qualities were not supplied. The CDR3 numbers 16 residues from cysteine through phenylalanine. Just CDR3 DNA is preserved here, 48 bases in frame from base 1. V is clipped by 1 base and J by 3 bases, and the sequence between their germline boundaries is 14 bases long. The germline V gene (reference sequence) sets CDR1 to SEHNR and CDR2 to FQNEAQ. For unsorted PBMC libraries, 2 million PBMCs were used after storage in RNAlater at -80 degrees C until RNA extraction. Multiple sclerosis patients were enrolled in a US clinical protocol evaluating disease progression by magnetic resonance imaging. PBMCs were separated from peripheral blood using Ficoll-Hypaque density gradient centrifugation and then cryopreserved in liquid nitrogen. Results the study describes overall, beyond this receptor: Expanded clones from different subjects shared no identical CDR3 amino acid sequences, which suggests that TCR-beta repertoires were private in all groups. TCR clonal expansion was greatest in HAM/TSP patients and smallest in MS patients, who ranked below even healthy controls. No clinical or MRI features were associated with the MS cluster, and the authors said that larger cohorts are needed. In phylogenetic analysis, the repertoires of 18 of 34 MS patients grouped into a cluster of related CDR3 sequences, which suggests a possible signature at the repertoire level.

The sample was PBMCs. This TCR was recovered from a man aged 25-45 years with multiple sclerosis. The sequence links TRBV7-9 to TRBJ2-3, with the D gene uncertain. Here is the DNA: TGTGCCAGCAGCTTAGGCTACCTTGGCGGAACAGATACGCAGTATTTT. Its protein reads: CASSLGYLGGTDTQYF.